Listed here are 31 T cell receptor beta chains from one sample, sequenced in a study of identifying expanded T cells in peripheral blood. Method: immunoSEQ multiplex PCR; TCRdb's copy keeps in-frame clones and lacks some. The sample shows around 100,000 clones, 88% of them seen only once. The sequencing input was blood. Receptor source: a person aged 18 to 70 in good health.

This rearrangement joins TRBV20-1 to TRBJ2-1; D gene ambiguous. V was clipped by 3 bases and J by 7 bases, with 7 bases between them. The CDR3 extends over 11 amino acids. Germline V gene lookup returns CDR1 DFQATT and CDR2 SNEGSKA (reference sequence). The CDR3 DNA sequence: TGCAGTGCTAGGTCATGGAATGAGCAGTTCTTC. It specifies CSARSWNEQFF.

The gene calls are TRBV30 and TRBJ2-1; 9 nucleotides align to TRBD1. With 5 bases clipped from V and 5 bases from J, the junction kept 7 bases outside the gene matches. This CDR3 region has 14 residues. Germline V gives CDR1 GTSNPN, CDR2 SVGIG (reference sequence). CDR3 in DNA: TGTGCCTGGGGCCGGGGACAGGGCAACAATGAGCAGTTCTTC. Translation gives CAWGRGQGNNEQFF.

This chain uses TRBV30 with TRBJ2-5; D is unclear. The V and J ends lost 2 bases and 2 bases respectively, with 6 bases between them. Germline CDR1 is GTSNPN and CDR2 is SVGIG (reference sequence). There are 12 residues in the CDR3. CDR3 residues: CAWSPEQETQYF. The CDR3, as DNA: TGTGCCTGGAGTCCCGAGCAAGAGACCCAGTACTTC.

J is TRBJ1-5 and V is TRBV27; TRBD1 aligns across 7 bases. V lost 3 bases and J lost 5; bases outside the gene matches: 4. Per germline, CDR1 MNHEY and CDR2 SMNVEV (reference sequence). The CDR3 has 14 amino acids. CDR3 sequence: CASSFTGVDQPQHF. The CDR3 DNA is TGTGCCAGCAGTTTTACAGGGGTCGATCAGCCCCAGCATTTT.

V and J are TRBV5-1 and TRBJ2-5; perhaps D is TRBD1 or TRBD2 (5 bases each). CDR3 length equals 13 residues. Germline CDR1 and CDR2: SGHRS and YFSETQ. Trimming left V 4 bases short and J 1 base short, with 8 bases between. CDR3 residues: CASSVGVQETQYF. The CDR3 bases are TGCGCCAGCAGCGTGGGGGTCCAAGAGACCCAGTACTTC.

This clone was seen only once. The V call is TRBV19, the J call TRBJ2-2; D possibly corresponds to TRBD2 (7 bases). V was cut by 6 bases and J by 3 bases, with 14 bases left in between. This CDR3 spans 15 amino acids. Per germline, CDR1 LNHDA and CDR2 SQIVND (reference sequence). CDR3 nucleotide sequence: TGTGCCAGTAGCAAGGAGGGGGGGTACACCGGGGAGCTGTTTTTT. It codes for CASSKEGGYTGELFF.

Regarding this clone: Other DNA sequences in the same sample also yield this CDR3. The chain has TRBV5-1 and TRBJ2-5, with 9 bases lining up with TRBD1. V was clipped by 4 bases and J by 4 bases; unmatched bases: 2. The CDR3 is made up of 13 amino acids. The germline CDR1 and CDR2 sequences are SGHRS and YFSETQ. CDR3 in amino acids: CASSPGQGETQYF. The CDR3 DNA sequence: TGCGCCAGCAGCCCGGGACAGGGAGAGACCCAGTACTTC.

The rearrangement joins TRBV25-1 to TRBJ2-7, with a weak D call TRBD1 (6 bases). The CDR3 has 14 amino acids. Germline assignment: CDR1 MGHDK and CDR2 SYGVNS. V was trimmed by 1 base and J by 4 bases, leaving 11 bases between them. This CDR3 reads CASSESGTKYEQYF. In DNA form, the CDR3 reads TGTGCCAGCAGTGAATCCGGGACAAAGTACGAGCAGTACTTC.

CDR3 amino acids: CSLGGFHQETQYF. DNA for the CDR3: TGCAGTTTGGGCGGGTTCCACCAAGAGACCCAGTACTTC. The chain carries TRBV29-1 and TRBJ2-5, with TRBD2 as a possible D gene (5 bases). Germline assignment: CDR1 SQVTM and CDR2 ANQGSEA. This CDR3 contains 13 residues.

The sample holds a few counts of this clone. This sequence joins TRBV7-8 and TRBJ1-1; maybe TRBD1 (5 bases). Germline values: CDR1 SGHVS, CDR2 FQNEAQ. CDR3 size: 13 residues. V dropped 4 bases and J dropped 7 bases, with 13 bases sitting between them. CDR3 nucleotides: TGTGCCAGCAGCTCTCAGGGAAGAGGTGAAGCTTTCTTT. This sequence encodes CASSSQGRGEAFF.

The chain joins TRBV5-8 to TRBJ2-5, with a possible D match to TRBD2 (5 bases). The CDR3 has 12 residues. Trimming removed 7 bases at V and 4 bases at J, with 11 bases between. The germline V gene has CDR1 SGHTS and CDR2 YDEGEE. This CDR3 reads CASRGLAETQYF. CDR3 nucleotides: TGTGCCAGCCGCGGCCTAGCAGAGACCCAGTACTTC.

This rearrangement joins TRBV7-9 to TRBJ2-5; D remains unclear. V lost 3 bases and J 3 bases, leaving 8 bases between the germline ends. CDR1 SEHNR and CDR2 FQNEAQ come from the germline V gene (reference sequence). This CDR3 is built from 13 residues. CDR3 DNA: TGTGCCAGCAGCTTGGGCGCAGAAGAGACCCAGTACTTC. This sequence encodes CASSLGAEETQYF.

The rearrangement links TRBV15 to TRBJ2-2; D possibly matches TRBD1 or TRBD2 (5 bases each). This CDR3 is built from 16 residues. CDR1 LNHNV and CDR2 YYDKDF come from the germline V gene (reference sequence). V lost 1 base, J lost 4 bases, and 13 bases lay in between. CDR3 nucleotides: TGTGCCACCAGCAGAGCGGCAGGGAGTTTCACCGGGGAGCTGTTTTTT. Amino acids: CATSRAAGSFTGELFF.

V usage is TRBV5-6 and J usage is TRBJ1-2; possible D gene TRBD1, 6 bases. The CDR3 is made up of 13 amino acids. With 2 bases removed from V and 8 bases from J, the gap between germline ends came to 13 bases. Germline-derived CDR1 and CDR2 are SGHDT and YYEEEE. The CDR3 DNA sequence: TGTGCCAGCAGCTTAGGGCAGGGGATCGGCTACACCTTC. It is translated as CASSLGQGIGYTF.

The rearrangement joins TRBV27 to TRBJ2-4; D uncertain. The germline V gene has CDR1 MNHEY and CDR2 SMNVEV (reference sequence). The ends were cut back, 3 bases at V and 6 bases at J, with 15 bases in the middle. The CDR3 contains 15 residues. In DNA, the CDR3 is TGTGCCAGCAGTTTTCGGTCCGTGGGTGGAAACATTCAGTACTTC. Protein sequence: CASSFRSVGGNIQYF.

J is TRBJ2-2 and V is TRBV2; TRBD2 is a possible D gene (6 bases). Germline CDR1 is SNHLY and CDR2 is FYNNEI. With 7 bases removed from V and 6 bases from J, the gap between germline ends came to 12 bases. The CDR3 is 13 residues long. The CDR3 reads CASKAREPGELFF. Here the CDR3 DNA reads TGTGCCAGCAAGGCCCGGGAGCCCGGGGAGCTGTTTTTT. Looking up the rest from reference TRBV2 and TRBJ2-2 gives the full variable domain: EPEVTQTPSHQVTQMGQEVILRCVPISNHLYFYWYRQILGQKVEFLVSFYNNEISEKSEIFDDQFSVERPDGSNFTLKIRSTKLEDSAMYFCASKAREPGELFFGEGSRLTVL.

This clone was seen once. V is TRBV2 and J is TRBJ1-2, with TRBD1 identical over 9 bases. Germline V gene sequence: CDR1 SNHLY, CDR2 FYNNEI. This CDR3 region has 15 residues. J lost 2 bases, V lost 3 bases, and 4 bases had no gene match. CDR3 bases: TGTGCCAGCAGTGATGGGGGGACAGGGAACTATGGCTACACCTTC. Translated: CASSDGGTGNYGYTF.

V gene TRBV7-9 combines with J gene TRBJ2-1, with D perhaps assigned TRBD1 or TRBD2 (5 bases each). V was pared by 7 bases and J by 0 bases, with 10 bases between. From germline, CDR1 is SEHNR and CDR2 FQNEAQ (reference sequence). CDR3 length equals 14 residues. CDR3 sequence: CASTPGPSYNEQFF. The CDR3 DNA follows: TGTGCCAGCACACCGGGGCCCTCCTACAATGAGCAGTTCTTC.

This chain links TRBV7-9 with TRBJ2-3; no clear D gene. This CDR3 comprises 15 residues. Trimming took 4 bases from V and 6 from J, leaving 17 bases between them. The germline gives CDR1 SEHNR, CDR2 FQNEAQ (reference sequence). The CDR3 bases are TGTGCCAGCAGCTCACCGGCCCTAGGCGTGGATACGCAGTATTTT. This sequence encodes CASSSPALGVDTQYF.

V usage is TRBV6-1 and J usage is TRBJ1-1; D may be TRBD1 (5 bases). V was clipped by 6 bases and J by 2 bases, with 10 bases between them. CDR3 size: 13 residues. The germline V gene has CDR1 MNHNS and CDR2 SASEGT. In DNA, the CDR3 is TGTGCCAGCAGCGTTGGGACCAACACTGAAGCTTTCTTT. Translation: CASSVGTNTEAFF.

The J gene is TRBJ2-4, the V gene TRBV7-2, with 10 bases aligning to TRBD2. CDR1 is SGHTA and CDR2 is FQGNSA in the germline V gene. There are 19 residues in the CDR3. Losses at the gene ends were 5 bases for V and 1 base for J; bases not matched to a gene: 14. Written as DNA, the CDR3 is TGTGCCAGCAGCACTCAAGCGGGAGGGCCAAGGGCGGCCAAAAACATTCAGTACTTC. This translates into CASSTQAGGPRAAKNIQYF. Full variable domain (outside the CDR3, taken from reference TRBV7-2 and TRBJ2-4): GAGVSQSPSNKVTEKGKDVELRCDPISGHTALYWYRQSLGQGLEFLIYFQGNSAPDKSGLPSDRFSAERTGGSVSTLTIQRTQQEDSAVYLCASSTQAGGPRAAKNIQYFGAGTRLSVL.

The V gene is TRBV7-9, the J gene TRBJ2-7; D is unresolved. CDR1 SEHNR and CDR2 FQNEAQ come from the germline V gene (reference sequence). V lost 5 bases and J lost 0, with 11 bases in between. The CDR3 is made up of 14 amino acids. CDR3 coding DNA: TGTGCCAGCAGCCCCCTTAGGAGCTCCTACGAGCAGTACTTC. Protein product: CASSPLRSSYEQYF.

DNA for the CDR3: TGTGCCAGCAGCTTACCTCTGTTGAACACCGGGGAGCTGTTTTTT. Protein product: CASSLPLLNTGELFF. The V gene is TRBV7-9, the J gene TRBJ2-2; D is uncertain. V shed 2 bases and J shed 1 base, with 8 bases lying between them. Germline V gene sequence: CDR1 SEHNR, CDR2 FQNEAQ (reference sequence). The CDR3 sequence is 15 residues long.

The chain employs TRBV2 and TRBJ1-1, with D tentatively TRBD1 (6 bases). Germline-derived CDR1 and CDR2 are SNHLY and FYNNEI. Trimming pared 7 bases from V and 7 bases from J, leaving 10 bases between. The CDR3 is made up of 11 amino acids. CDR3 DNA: TGTGCCAGCAAGGGGGACATTGAAGCTTTCTTT. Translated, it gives CASKGDIEAFF.

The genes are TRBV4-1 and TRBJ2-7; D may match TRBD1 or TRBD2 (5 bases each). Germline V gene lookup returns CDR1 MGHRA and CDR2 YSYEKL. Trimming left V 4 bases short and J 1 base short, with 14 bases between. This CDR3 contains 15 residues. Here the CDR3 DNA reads TGCGCCAGCAGCCTAGCCGGGACGGCGTCCTACGAGCAGTACTTC. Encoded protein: CASSLAGTASYEQYF.

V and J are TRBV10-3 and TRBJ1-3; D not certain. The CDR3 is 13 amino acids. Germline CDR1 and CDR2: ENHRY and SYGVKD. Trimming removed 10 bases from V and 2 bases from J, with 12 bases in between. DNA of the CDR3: TGTGCCACCGCGAGGGTAACTGGAAACACCATATATTTT. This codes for CATARVTGNTIYF.

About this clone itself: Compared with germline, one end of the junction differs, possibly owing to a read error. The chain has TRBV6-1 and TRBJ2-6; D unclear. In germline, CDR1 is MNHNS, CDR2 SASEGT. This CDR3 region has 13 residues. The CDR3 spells CASREARANVLTF. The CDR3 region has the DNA TGTGCCAGCAGAGAAGCCAGGGCCAACGTCCTGACTTTC.

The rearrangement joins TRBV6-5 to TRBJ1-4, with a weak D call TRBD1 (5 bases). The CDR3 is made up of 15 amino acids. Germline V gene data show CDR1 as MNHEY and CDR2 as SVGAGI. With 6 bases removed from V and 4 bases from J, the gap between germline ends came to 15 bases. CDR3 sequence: CASSRLTGINEKLFF. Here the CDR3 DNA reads TGTGCCAGCAGCCGACTTACAGGAATTAATGAAAAACTGTTTTTT.

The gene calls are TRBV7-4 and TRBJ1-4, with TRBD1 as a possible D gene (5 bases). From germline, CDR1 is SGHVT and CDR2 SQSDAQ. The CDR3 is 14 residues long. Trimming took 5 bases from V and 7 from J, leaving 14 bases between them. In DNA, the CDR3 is TGTGCCAGCAGCCCTTTCGAGGGGCGTGAAAAACTGTTTTTT. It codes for CASSPFEGREKLFF.

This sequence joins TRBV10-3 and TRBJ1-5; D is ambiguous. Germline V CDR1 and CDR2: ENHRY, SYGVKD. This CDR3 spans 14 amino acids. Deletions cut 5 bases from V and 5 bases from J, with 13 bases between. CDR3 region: CAISKDRWDQPQHF. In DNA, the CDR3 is TGTGCCATCAGTAAGGACCGGTGGGATCAGCCCCAGCATTTT.

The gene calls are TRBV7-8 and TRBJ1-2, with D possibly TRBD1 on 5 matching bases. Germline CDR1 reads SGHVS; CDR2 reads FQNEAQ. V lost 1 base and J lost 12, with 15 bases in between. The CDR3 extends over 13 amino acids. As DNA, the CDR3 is TGTGCCAGCAGCTTAGTCGGGCTACGGGGCCACACCTTC. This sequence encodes CASSLVGLRGHTF.